This T cell receptor beta chain was identified in a study of long-term antiretroviral therapy in people with HIV. Study as a whole: The 2015 immediate-ART recommendation came about a decade after the earliest samples.

With survey level as its setting, the immunoSEQ assay was v3.0. TCRdb's table, derived via immunoSEQ multiplex PCR, lists solely in-frame clones and lacks some. The sample comprises 24,000 or so clones, roughly 85% of which are singletons, and approximately 11% rests with the top ten. Germline V CDR1 and CDR2: SEHNR, FQNEAQ (reference sequence). V gave up 1 base and J gave up 11 bases, with 11 bases separating them. The CDR3 has 12 amino acids. Specimen: unsorted PBMCs, collected 1.2 years after starting antiretroviral therapy. The clonotype was recovered from a woman in her 40s with HIV. V is TRBV7-9 and J is TRBJ1-1, with unresolved D. The DNA of the CDR3 is TGTGCCAGCAGCTTAGACGTCTTAGGGGCTTTCTTT. It yields the protein CASSLDVLGAFF.